What follows are 13 T cell receptor beta chains derived from one specimen sequenced in a study of control samples from healthy donors and cancer patients. This table comes from immunoSEQ multiplex PCR, and its TCRdb copy is limited to in-frame clones, with some not included. The sample has about 85,000 clones, around 90% seen once. The sequencing sample was made of blood. The receptors here all came from a woman aged 60-75 years in good health.

CDR3 in DNA: TGTGCCAGCTCCCCCGGGACAGGGGTGGTCACTGAAGCTTTCTTT. Protein: CASSPGTGVVTEAFF. The chain combines TRBV18 with TRBJ1-1; 10 nucleotides agree with TRBD1. Germline trimming cut 6 bases from V and 4 bases from J; bases unmatched to any gene: 8. CDR1 and CDR2 from the germline V gene are KGHSH and LQKENI. The CDR3 has 15 amino acids. The full variable domain, with the rest looked up from reference TRBV18 and TRBJ1-1, is NAGVMQNPRHLVRRRGQEARLRCSPMKGHSHVYWYRQLPEEGLKFMVYLQKENIIDESGMPKERFSAEFPKEGPSILRIQQVVRGDSAAYFCASSPGTGVVTEAFFGQGTRLTVV.

Remarks on this clone: An end of the junction does not agree with germline; a read error may underlie this. The chain uses TRBV7-7 and TRBJ2-1; 8 bases line up with TRBD1. The CDR3 is made up of 13 amino acids. Germline V CDR1 and CDR2: SSHAT, FNYEAQ (reference sequence). CDR3 amino acids: CASSLDRGDEQFF. The DNA of the CDR3 is TGTGCTAGCAGCTTAGACAGGGGCGATGAGCAGTTCTTC.

J is TRBJ2-1 and V is TRBV9; 10 nucleotides align to TRBD2. The CDR3 is 12 residues long. Germline assignment: CDR1 SGDLS and CDR2 YYNGEE. J gave up 9 bases and V 5 bases, and 2 bases lay outside the gene matches. The chain's CDR3 is CASSGLAAEQFF. The CDR3 DNA is TGTGCCAGCAGTGGACTAGCGGCTGAGCAGTTCTTC.

The chain uses TRBV7-2 and TRBJ2-5; tentative D call: TRBD2 (5 bases). From germline, CDR1 is SGHTA and CDR2 FQGNSA. V was cut by 1 base and J by 5 bases, with 11 bases left in between. The CDR3 loop spans 14 amino acids. CDR3: CASSLGPGGETQYF. In DNA form, the CDR3 reads TGTGCCAGCAGCTTAGGCCCGGGCGGGGAGACCCAGTACTTC.

This CDR3 is CSASRAGVRYEQYF. For the CDR3, the DNA is TGCAGTGCTAGTCGGGCGGGAGTGAGGTACGAGCAGTACTTC. The V call is TRBV20-1, the J call TRBJ2-7; 7 nucleotides align to TRBD2. Germline trimming cut 3 bases from V and 4 bases from J; bases unmatched to any gene: 9. The CDR3 loop spans 14 amino acids. Germline V gene data show CDR1 as DFQATT and CDR2 as SNEGSKA (reference sequence).

The CDR3 DNA reads TGTGCCAGCAGCATACGGACTAGCGGGAGATTAGACTCCTACGAGCAGTACTTC. Translated: CASSIRTSGRLDSYEQYF. The chain combines TRBV7-2 with TRBJ2-7; TRBD2 matches 13 bases. V was pared by 5 bases and J by 0 bases, with 10 bases of the junction left unmatched. The CDR3 is 18 amino acids. The germline V gene encodes CDR1 SGHTA and CDR2 FQGNSA.

This clone was counted a single time. This chain uses TRBV6-5 with TRBJ2-7, with TRBD2 matching over 9 bases. Unmatched junction bases numbered 8, after V lost 7 bases and J lost 1 base. Germline V gene lookup returns CDR1 MNHEY and CDR2 SVGAGI. The CDR3 loop spans 15 amino acids. Written as DNA, the CDR3 is TGTGCCAGCACCCGAATCGCGGGGGGGTCCTACGAGCAGTACTTC. Protein: CASTRIAGGSYEQYF.

This chain links TRBV5-1 with TRBJ2-5; the D is unclear. Germline V gene sequence: CDR1 SGHRS, CDR2 YFSETQ. Deletions cut 4 bases from V and 0 bases from J, with 4 bases between. This CDR3 has 12 amino acids. CDR3 sequence (DNA): TGCGCCAGCAGCCCGTACCAAGAGACCCAGTACTTC. Translating gives CASSPYQETQYF.

This sequence joins TRBV7-9 and TRBJ2-1, with 8 bases aligning to TRBD2. The CDR3 covers 15 residues. CDR1 and CDR2 from the germline V gene are SEHNR and FQNEAQ (reference sequence). V lost 5 bases, J lost 5 bases, and 8 bases stayed unmatched. The CDR3 spells CASSNPGGAHNEQFF. The CDR3 bases are TGTGCCAGCAGCAACCCCGGGGGGGCACACAATGAGCAGTTCTTC.

For this clone: One end of the junction varies from germline; a read error may be responsible. Within the sample, other DNA sequences also encode this same CDR3. The rearrangement links TRBV7-2 to TRBJ2-5; TRBD1 agrees at 7 bases. The CDR3 is made up of 14 amino acids. Looked up from germline, CDR1 is SGHTA and CDR2 is FQGNSA. This CDR3 is CASSFLTGVETQYF. The CDR3 nucleotides read TGTGCCAGCAGCTTCTTAACAGGGGTAGAGACCCAATACTTC.

V is TRBV30 and J is TRBJ2-7, with 7 bases fitting TRBD1. Losses at the gene ends were 1 base for V and 2 bases for J; bases not matched to a gene: 2. The CDR3 contains 13 residues. In germline, CDR1 is GTSNPN, CDR2 SVGIG (reference sequence). The CDR3 region is CAWSGGTAYEQYF. CDR3 coding DNA: TGTGCCTGGAGTGGGGGGACAGCCTACGAGCAGTACTTC.

A remark on this clone: One end of the junction varies from germline; a read error may be responsible. This sequence joins TRBV7-9 and TRBJ1-1, with TRBD1 matching 7 bases. CDR1 is SEHNR and CDR2 is FQNEAQ in the germline V gene (reference sequence). CDR3 length: 14 residues. In nucleotides, the CDR3 is TGTGCCAGCAGATTAGGACAGGCAAACACTGAAGCTTTCTTT. Encoded protein: CASRLGQANTEAFF.

The rearrangement joins TRBV7-6 to TRBJ2-3; D gene uncertain. Germline values: CDR1 SGHVS, CDR2 FNYEAQ. The CDR3 spans 16 residues. Trimming removed 4 bases at V and 4 bases at J, with 18 bases between. DNA of the CDR3: TGTGCCAGCAGCTCCCGCTTCCGGGTTGGGCCAGATACGCAGTATTTT. This sequence encodes CASSSRFRVGPDTQYF.